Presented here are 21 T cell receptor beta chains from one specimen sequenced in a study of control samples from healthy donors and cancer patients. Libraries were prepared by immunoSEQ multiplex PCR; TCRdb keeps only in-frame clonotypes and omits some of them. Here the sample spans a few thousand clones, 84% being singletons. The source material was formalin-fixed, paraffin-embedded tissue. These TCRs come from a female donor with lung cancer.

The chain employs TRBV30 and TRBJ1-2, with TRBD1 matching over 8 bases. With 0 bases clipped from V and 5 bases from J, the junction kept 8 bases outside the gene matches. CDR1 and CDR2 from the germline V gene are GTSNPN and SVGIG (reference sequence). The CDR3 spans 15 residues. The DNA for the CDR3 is TGTGCCTGGAGTGTCGGCAGGGGGCAATGGTATGGCTACACCTTC. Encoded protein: CAWSVGRGQWYGYTF.

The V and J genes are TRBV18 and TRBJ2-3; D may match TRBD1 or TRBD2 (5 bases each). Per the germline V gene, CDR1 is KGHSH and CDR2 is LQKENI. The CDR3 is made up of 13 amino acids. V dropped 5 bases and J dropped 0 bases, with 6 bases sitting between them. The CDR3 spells CASSGDSTDTQYF. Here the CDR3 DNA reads TGTGCCAGCTCAGGGGACAGCACAGATACGCAGTATTTT.

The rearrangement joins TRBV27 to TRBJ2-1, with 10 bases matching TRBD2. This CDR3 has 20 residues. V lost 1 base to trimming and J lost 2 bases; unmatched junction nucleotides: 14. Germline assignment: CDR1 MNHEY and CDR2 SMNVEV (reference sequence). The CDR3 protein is CASSLYGLAGAAETYNEQFF. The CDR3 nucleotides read TGTGCCAGCAGTTTATATGGGCTAGCGGGAGCTGCCGAGACCTACAATGAGCAGTTCTTC.

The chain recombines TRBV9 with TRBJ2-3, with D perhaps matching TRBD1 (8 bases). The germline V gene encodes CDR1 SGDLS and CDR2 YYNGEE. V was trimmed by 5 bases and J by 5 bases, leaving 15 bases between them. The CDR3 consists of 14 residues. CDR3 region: CASSRTGGEDTQYF. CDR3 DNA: TGTGCCAGCAGTAGAACAGGGGGGGAAGATACGCAGTATTTT. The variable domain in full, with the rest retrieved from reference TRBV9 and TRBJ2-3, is DSGVTQTPKHLITATGQRVTLRCSPRSGDLSVYWYQQSLDQGLQFLIQYYNGEERAKGNILERFSAQQFPDLHSELNLSSLELGDSALYFCASSRTGGEDTQYFGPGTRLTVL.

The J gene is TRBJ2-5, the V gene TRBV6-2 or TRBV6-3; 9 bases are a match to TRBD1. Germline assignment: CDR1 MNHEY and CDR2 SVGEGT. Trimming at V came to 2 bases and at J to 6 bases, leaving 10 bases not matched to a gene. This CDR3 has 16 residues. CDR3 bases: TGTGCCAGCAGTTACCCCGGGGACAGGGTGACAAAGACCCAGTACTTC. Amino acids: CASSYPGDRVTKTQYF.

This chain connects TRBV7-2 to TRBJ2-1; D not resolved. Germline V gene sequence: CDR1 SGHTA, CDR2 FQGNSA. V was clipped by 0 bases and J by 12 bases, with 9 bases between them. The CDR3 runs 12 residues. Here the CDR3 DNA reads TGTGCCAGCAGCTTAGCGTCGAGGTGGCAGTTCTTC. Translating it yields CASSLASRWQFF.

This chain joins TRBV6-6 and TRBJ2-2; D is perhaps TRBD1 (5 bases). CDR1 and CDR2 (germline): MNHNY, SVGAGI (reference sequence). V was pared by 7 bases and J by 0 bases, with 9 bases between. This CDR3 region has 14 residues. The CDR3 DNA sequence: TGTGCCAGCATAGGGGATGCGAACACCGGGGAGCTGTTTTTT. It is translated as CASIGDANTGELFF.

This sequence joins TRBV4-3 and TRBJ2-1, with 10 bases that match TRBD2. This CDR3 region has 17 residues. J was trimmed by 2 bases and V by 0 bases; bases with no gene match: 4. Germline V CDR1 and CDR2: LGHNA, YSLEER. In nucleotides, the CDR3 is TGCGCCAGCAGCCAAGATTCAGCGGGAGGGCCCTACAATGAGCAGTTCTTC. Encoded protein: CASSQDSAGGPYNEQFF.

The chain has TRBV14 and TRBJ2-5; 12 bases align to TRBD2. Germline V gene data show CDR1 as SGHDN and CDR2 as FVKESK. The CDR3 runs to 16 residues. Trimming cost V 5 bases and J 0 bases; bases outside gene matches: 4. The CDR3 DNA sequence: TGTGCCAGCAGCGATGGACTAGCGGGAAACCAAGAGACCCAGTACTTC. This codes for CASSDGLAGNQETQYF.

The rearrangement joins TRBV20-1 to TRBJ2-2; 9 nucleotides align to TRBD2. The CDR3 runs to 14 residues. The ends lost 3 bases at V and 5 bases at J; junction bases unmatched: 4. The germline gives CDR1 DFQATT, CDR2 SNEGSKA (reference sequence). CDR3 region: CSASWLAGTGELFF. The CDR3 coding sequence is TGCAGTGCTAGTTGGCTAGCGGGAACCGGGGAGCTGTTTTTT.

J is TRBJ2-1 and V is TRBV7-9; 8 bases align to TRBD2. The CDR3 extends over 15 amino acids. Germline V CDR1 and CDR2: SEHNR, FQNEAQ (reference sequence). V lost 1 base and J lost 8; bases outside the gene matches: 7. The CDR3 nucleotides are TGTGCCAGCAGCTTAGAAGGACTAGCTAGCGATGAGCAGTTCTTC. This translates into CASSLEGLASDEQFF.

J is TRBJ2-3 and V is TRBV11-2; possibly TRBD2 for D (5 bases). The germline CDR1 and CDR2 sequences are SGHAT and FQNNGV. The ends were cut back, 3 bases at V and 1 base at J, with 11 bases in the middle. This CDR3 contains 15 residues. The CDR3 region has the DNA TGTGCCAGCAGCTTCGGAGCGGCAGGCACAGATACGCAGTATTTT. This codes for CASSFGAAGTDTQYF.

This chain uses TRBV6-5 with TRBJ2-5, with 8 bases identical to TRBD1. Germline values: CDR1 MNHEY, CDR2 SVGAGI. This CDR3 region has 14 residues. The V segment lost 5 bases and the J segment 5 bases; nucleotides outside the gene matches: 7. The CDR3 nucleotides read TGTGCCAGCAGTACTGGACAGGGCGGGGAGACCCAGTACTTC. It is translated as CASSTGQGGETQYF.

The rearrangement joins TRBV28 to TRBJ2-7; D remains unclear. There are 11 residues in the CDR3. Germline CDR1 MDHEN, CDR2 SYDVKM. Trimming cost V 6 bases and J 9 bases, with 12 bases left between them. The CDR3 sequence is CASRDLEWQYF. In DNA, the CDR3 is TGTGCCAGCAGAGATTTAGAGTGGCAGTACTTC.

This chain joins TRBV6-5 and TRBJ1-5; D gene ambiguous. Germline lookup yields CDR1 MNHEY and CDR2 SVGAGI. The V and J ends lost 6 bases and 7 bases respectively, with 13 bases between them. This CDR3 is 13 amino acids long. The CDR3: CASSPKVWQPQHF. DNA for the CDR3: TGTGCCAGCAGCCCCAAGGTGTGGCAGCCCCAGCATTTT.

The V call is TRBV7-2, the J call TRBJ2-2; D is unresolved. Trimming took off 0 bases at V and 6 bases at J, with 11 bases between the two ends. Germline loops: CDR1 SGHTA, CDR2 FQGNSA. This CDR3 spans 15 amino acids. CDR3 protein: CASSLAGSSSGELFF. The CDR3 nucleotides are TGTGCCAGCAGCTTAGCGGGCAGCTCGTCCGGGGAGCTGTTTTTT.

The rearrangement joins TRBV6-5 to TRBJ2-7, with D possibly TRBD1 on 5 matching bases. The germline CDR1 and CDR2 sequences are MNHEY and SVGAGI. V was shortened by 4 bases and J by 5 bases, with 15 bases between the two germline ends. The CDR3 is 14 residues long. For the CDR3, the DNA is TGTGCCAGCAGTTCGCCAGGGTTTCAAGACGAGCAGTACTTC. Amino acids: CASSSPGFQDEQYF.

In DNA, the CDR3 is TGTGCCAGCAGCTTGGGTGCGGGGACCGCAACCTACGAGCAGTACTTC. It yields the protein CASSLGAGTATYEQYF. This chain joins TRBV5-4 and TRBJ2-7; perhaps TRBD2 as D (6 bases). Germline V gene lookup returns CDR1 SGHNT and CDR2 YYREEE (reference sequence). V was clipped by 0 bases and J by 2 bases, with 15 bases between them. CDR3 length: 16 amino acids.

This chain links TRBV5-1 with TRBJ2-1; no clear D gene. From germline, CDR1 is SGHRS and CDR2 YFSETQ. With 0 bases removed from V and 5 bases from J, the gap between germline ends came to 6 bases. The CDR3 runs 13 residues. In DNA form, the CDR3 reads TGCGCCAGCAGCTTGGCTAGTGACAATGAGCAGTTCTTC. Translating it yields CASSLASDNEQFF.

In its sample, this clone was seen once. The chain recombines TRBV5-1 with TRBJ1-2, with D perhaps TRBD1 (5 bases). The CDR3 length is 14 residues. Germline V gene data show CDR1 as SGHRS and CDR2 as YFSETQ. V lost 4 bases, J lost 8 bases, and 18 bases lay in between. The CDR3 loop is CASSLGQGTGGYTF. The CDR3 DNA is TGCGCCAGCAGCCTTGGTCAGGGAACCGGCGGCTACACCTTC.

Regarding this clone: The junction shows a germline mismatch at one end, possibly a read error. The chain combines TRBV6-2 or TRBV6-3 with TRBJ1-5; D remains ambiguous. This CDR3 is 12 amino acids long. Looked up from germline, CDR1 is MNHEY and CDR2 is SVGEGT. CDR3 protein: CASNYVNQPQHF. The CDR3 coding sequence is TGTGCCAGCAATTACGTGAATCAGCCCCAGCATTTT.